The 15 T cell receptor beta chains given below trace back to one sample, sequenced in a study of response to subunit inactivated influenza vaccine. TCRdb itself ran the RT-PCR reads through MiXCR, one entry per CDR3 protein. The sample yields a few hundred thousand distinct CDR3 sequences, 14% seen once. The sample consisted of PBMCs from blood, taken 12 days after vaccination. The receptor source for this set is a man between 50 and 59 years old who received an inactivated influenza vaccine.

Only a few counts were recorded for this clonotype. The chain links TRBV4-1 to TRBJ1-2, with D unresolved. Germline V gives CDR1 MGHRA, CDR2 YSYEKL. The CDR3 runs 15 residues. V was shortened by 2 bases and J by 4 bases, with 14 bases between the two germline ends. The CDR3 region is CASSQSPAELYGYTF. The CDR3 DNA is TGCGCCAGCAGCCAATCCCCCGCCGAACTCTATGGCTACACCTTC.

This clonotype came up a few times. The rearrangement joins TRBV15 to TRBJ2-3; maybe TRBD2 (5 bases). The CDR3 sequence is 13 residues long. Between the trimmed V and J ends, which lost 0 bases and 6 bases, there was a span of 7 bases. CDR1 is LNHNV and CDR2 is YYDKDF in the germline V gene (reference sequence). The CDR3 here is CATSRDWEDTQYF. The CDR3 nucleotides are TGTGCCACCAGCAGAGATTGGGAGGATACGCAGTATTTT. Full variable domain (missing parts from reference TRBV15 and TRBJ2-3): DAMVIQNPRYQVTQFGKPVTLSCSQTLNHNVMYWYQQKSSQAPKLLFHYYDKDFNNEADTPDNFQSRRPNTSFCFLDIRSPGLGDTAMYLCATSRDWEDTQYFGPGTRLTVL.

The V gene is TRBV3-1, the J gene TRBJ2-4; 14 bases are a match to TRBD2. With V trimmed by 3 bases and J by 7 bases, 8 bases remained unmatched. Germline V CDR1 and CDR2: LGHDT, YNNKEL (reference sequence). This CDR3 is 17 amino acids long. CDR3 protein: CASSHMTSGGALNIQYF. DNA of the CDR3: TGTGCCAGCAGCCACATGACTAGCGGGGGGGCTCTGAACATTCAGTACTTC.

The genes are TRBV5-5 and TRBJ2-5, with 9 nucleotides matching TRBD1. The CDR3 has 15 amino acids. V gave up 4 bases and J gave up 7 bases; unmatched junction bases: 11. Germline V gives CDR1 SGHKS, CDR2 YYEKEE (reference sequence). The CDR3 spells CASSEPGQGFRTQYF. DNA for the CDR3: TGTGCCAGCAGCGAACCGGGACAGGGATTTCGGACCCAGTACTTC.

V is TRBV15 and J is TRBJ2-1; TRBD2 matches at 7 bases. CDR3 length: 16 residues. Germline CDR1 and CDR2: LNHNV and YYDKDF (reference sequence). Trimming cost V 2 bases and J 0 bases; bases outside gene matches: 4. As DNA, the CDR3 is TGTGCCACCAGCAGAAATAGACTAGCCTCCTACAATGAGCAGTTCTTC. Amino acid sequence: CATSRNRLASYNEQFF.

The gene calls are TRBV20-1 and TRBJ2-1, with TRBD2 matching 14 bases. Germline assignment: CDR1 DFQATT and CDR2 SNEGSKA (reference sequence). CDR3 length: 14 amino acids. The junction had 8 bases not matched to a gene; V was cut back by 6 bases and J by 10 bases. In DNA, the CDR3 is TGCAGTGCCAAACCGGGACTAGCGGGGGCAGAGCAGTTCTTC. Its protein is CSAKPGLAGAEQFF.

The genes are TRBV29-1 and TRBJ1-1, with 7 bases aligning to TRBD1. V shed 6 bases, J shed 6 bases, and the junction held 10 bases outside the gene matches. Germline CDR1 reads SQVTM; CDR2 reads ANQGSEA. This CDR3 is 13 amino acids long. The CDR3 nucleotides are TGCAGCGTCACTGGGGGACAGACACCTGAAGCTTTCTTT. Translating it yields CSVTGGQTPEAFF.

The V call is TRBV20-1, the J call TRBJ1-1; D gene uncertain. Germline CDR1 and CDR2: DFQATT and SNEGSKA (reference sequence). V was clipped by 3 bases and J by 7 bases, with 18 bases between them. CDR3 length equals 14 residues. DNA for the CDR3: TGCAGTGCTAGGTTTAGGGATTATGGTAGTGAAGCTTTCTTT. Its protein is CSARFRDYGSEAFF.

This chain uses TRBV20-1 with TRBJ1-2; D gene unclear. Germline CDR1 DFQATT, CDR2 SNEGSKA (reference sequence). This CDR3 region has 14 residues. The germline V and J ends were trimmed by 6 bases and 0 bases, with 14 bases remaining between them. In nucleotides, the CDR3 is TGCAGTGCCGAAAGAGGGTTCTCTAACTATGGCTACACCTTC. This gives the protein CSAERGFSNYGYTF.

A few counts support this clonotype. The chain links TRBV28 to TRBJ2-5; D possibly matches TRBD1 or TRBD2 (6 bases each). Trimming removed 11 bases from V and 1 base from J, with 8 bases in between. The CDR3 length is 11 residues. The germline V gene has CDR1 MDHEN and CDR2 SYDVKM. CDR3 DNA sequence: TGTGCCTCGGGGGCCCAAGAGACCCAGTACTTC. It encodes CASGAQETQYF.

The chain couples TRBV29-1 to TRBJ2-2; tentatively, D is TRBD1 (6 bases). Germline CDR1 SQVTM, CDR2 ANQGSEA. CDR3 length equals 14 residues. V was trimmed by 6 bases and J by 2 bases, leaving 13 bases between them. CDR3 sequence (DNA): TGCAGCGTCGGACAGAACACAAACACCGGGGAGCTGTTTTTT. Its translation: CSVGQNTNTGELFF.

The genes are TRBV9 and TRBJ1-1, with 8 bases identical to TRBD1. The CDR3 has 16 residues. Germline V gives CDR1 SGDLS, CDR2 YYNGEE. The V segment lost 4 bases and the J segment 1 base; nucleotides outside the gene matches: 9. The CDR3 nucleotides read TGTGCCAGCAGCCCAAGAGCAGGACAGGGGAACACTGAAGCTTTCTTT. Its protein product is CASSPRAGQGNTEAFF.

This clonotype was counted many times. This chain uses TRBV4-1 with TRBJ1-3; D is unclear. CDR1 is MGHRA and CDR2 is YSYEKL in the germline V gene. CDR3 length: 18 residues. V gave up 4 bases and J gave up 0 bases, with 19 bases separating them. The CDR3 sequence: CASSPSHLLRLSGNTIYF. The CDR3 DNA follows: TGCGCCAGCAGCCCCTCCCACCTTCTTCGGCTCTCTGGAAACACCATATATTTT.

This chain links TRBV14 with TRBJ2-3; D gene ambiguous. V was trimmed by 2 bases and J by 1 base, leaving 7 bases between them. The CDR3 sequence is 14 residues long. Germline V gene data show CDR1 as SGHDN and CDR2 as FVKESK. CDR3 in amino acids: CASSQTARTDTQYF. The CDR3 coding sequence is TGTGCCAGCAGCCAAACAGCACGCACAGATACGCAGTATTTT.

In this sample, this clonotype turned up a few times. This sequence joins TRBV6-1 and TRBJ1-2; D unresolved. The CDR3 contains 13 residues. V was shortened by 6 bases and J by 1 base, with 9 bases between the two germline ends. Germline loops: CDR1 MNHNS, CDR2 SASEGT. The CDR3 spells CASRVTVNYGYTF. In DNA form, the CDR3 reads TGTGCCAGCAGGGTCACAGTTAACTATGGCTACACCTTC.